The 26 T cell receptor beta chains presented below share a single source sample, sequenced in a study of blood T cell repertoires in COVID-19 (dated by TCRdb to 2020 to 2021). Receptors were amplified or captured by the immunoSEQ multiplex PCR assay. TCRdb carries this immuneACCESS record with in-frame sequences only. Its versions omit some clonotypes, under half of them owing to an unresolved V gene in the studies checked, with the rest unexplained. The sample table shows some 150,000 clones, and 75% to 85% are seen once. The top ten hold 10% to 15% of the sample. Material: peripheral blood. These receptors were taken from a man between 60 and 75 years old with active or convalescent COVID-19.

Only a few counts were recorded for this clone. The J gene is TRBJ2-7, the V gene TRBV7-8, with TRBD1 matching over 9 bases. After removal of 0 bases from V and 1 base from J, the junction contained 13 bases not matched to a gene. CDR3 length: 19 amino acids. The germline gives CDR1 SGHVS, CDR2 FQNEAQ. As DNA, the CDR3 is TGTGCCAGCAGCTTAGCGAGGGGACAGGGTTCGTTCCCTTCCTACGAGCAGTACTTC. Protein: CASSLARGQGSFPSYEQYF.

The chain carries TRBV2 and TRBJ1-6; 9 nucleotides align to TRBD1. The CDR3 totals 15 residues. The germline gives CDR1 SNHLY, CDR2 FYNNEI. V lost 4 bases to trimming and J lost 10 bases; unmatched junction nucleotides: 8. CDR3 sequence: CASSGTGTGKSPLHF. As DNA, the CDR3 is TGTGCCAGCAGTGGCACCGGGACAGGGAAATCACCCCTCCACTTT.

The V and J genes are TRBV5-1 and TRBJ2-2, with D possibly matching TRBD1 (7 bases). Between the trimmed V and J ends, which lost 3 bases and 3 bases, there was a span of 15 bases. Germline V gene lookup returns CDR1 SGHRS and CDR2 YFSETQ. The CDR3 covers 16 residues. The CDR3 region is CASSSLSGGYTGELFF. In nucleotides, the CDR3 is TGCGCCAGCAGCTCCCTCTCAGGGGGGTACACCGGGGAGCTGTTTTTT. Together with reference TRBV5-1 and TRBJ2-2, the CDR3 gives the full variable domain: KAGVTQTPRYLIKTRGQQVTLSCSPISGHRSVSWYQQTPGQGLQFLFEYFSETQRNKGNFPGRFSGRQFSNSRSEMNVSTLELGDSALYLCASSSLSGGYTGELFFGEGSRLTVL.

The V and J genes are TRBV15 and TRBJ1-2; D is unresolved. The CDR3 has 15 amino acids. Germline CDR1 reads LNHNV; CDR2 reads YYDKDF (reference sequence). V was trimmed by 0 bases and J by 4 bases, leaving 12 bases between them. The CDR3 loop reads CATSRDLISSYGYTF. The CDR3 DNA reads as TGTGCCACCAGCAGAGACCTTATCTCGTCCTATGGCTACACCTTC.

This clone was counted ten times or more. J is TRBJ2-1 and V is TRBV6-2 or TRBV6-3; weak D call: TRBD2 (5 bases). In germline, CDR1 is MNHEY, CDR2 SVGEGT. This CDR3 has 13 amino acids. Trimming removed 5 bases from V and 10 bases from J, with 15 bases in between. CDR3 loop: CASSPRTGQEQFF. Written as DNA, the CDR3 is TGTGCCAGCAGTCCCCGGACTGGTCAAGAGCAGTTCTTC.

The V call is TRBV5-1, the J call TRBJ1-3; no clear D. Germline-derived CDR1 and CDR2 are SGHRS and YFSETQ. Trimming shortened V by 4 bases and J by 0 bases, and 20 bases separated the two germline ends. CDR3 length equals 18 residues. The CDR3 coding sequence is TGCGCCAGCAGCCCCTCGGCAGGTCAGCACCTCTCTGGAAACACCATATATTTT. This sequence encodes CASSPSAGQHLSGNTIYF.

The chain employs TRBV6-1 and TRBJ2-7, with D maybe TRBD1 (6 bases). Looked up from germline, CDR1 is MNHNS and CDR2 is SASEGT. The V end lost 3 bases, the J end lost 2 bases, and 23 bases lay between the germline ends. The CDR3 is 18 residues long. The CDR3 is CASSEGILQGTSTYEQYF. As DNA, the CDR3 is TGTGCCAGCAGTGAGGGGATTTTACAGGGTACCTCTACCTACGAGCAGTACTTC.

This clone has a handful of counts. The rearrangement links TRBV6-6 to TRBJ2-7; TRBD1 is a possible D gene (5 bases). The germline gives CDR1 MNHNY, CDR2 SVGAGI (reference sequence). CDR3 length equals 13 residues. V was trimmed by 2 bases and J by 3 bases, leaving 8 bases between them. DNA of the CDR3: TGTGCCAGCAGTTACCTGACAGACTACGAGCAGTACTTC. Its protein product is CASSYLTDYEQYF.

In nucleotides, the CDR3 is TGTGCCACTAAACTTCTAGGGGAGGGGCACAATCAGCCCCAGCATTTT. As protein: CATKLLGEGHNQPQHF. This sequence joins TRBV19 and TRBJ1-5; possible D gene TRBD1, 5 bases. The CDR3 spans 16 residues. Trimming left V 10 bases short and J 3 bases short, with 22 bases between. Germline assignment: CDR1 LNHDA and CDR2 SQIVND (reference sequence). The full variable domain, with the rest looked up from reference TRBV19 and TRBJ1-5, is DGGITQSPKYLFRKEGQNVTLSCEQNLNHDAMYWYRQDPGQGLRLIYYSQIVNDFQKGDIAEGYSVSREKKESFPLTVTSAQKNPTAFYLCATKLLGEGHNQPQHFGDGTRLSIL.

The sample holds many counts of this clone. CDR3 in amino acids: CASSLESHRVNQPQHF. The CDR3 bases are TGTGCCAGCAGCTTAGAGAGTCACAGGGTTAACCAGCCCCAGCATTTT. This sequence joins TRBV7-2 and TRBJ1-5; a weak D match, TRBD1 (6 bases). There are 16 residues in the CDR3. Germline V gene data show CDR1 as SGHTA and CDR2 as FQGNSA. With 1 base removed from V and 7 bases from J, the gap between germline ends came to 17 bases.

This chain uses TRBV19 with TRBJ2-5; TRBD1 matches at 8 bases. This CDR3 is 15 amino acids long. The ends lost 5 bases at V and 6 bases at J; junction bases unmatched: 11. CDR1 LNHDA and CDR2 SQIVND come from the germline V gene (reference sequence). The CDR3 loop is CASSLGRGLTKTQYF. In DNA, the CDR3 is TGTGCCAGTAGTCTCGGCAGGGGGCTGACGAAGACCCAGTACTTC.

This chain connects TRBV6-5 to TRBJ2-5; TRBD2 agrees at 8 bases. The J segment lost 5 bases and the V segment lost 8 bases, leaving 10 bases of the junction unmatched. The CDR3 covers 14 residues. The germline V gene encodes CDR1 MNHEY and CDR2 SVGAGI. DNA for the CDR3: TGTGCCAGCGGGTCGGGAGGGCCAGGGGAGACCCAGTACTTC. It yields the protein CASGSGGPGETQYF.

This clone has only a few counts. This chain connects TRBV10-3 to TRBJ2-3, with 7 positions matching TRBD2. CDR1 is ENHRY, CDR2 SYGVKD, per germline. The junction had 8 bases not matched to a gene; V was cut back by 7 bases and J by 4 bases. This CDR3 has 14 residues. The CDR3 protein is CAINTGTNPDTQYF. In DNA form, the CDR3 reads TGTGCCATCAATACCGGGACTAACCCAGATACGCAGTATTTT.

V usage is TRBV5-5 and J usage is TRBJ2-7; a possible D gene is TRBD1 (5 bases). The V end was cut by 1 base, the J end by 3 bases, with 11 bases between. CDR3 length equals 14 residues. CDR1 and CDR2 from the germline V gene are SGHKS and YYEKEE (reference sequence). The CDR3 loop reads CASSLSQGIYEQYF. CDR3 DNA: TGTGCCAGCAGCTTGTCTCAGGGAATCTACGAGCAGTACTTC.

This clone was observed a handful of times. The genes are TRBV11-1 and TRBJ2-4; the match to TRBD1 covers 8 bases. The length of the CDR3 is 13 residues. CDR1 and CDR2 (germline): SGHAT, FQDESV (reference sequence). V was clipped by 5 bases and J by 10 bases; unmatched bases: 7. The CDR3 DNA sequence: TGTGCCAGCAGCCAAAACGGACAGGGAATTCAGTACTTC. Translating gives CASSQNGQGIQYF. Full variable domain (remainder filled in from reference TRBV11-1 and TRBJ2-4): EAEVAQSPRYKITEKSQAVAFWCDPISGHATLYWYRQILGQGPELLVQFQDESVVDDSQLPKDRFSAERLKGVDSTLKIQPAELGDSAMYLCASSQNGQGIQYFGAGTRLSVL.

The chain joins TRBV7-8 to TRBJ2-2; a possible D gene is TRBD2 (6 bases). V lost 3 bases and J lost 4, with 21 bases in between. The CDR3 totals 18 residues. CDR1 SGHVS and CDR2 FQNEAQ come from the germline V gene. CDR3 protein: CASSLNTRGSIFTGELFF. CDR3 in DNA: TGTGCCAGCAGCTTGAATACCCGGGGGAGCATATTCACCGGGGAGCTGTTTTTT.

The gene calls are TRBV7-2 and TRBJ1-5; D not resolved. CDR3 length: 14 residues. Germline CDR1 is SGHTA and CDR2 is FQGNSA. V lost 5 bases and J lost 4, with 12 bases in between. In DNA, the CDR3 is TGTGCCAGCAGCCCTAACCTTCGAAATCAGCCCCAGCATTTT. Translating it yields CASSPNLRNQPQHF.

This chain joins TRBV25-1 and TRBJ2-7, with no clear D. With 4 bases removed from V and 4 bases from J, the gap between germline ends came to 14 bases. The CDR3 totals 14 residues. Germline CDR1 and CDR2: MGHDK and SYGVNS. The CDR3 region is CASSARFDSYEQYF. The CDR3 DNA follows: TGTGCCAGCAGTGCCCGATTCGACTCGTACGAGCAGTACTTC.

This clone was observed a single time. The rearrangement uses TRBV19 and TRBJ2-3; D possibly corresponds to TRBD2 (6 bases). V lost 5 bases and J lost 5, with 11 bases in between. CDR3 length: 13 amino acids. Germline V gene data show CDR1 as LNHDA and CDR2 as SQIVND (reference sequence). The CDR3 is CASSDGSQDTQYF. DNA of the CDR3: TGTGCCAGTAGTGACGGGAGTCAAGATACGCAGTATTTT. Using reference TRBV19 and TRBJ2-3 for the parts outside the CDR3, the full variable domain is DGGITQSPKYLFRKEGQNVTLSCEQNLNHDAMYWYRQDPGQGLRLIYYSQIVNDFQKGDIAEGYSVSREKKESFPLTVTSAQKNPTAFYLCASSDGSQDTQYFGPGTRLTVL.

The chain recombines TRBV30 with TRBJ1-1, with D tentatively TRBD1 (6 bases). The CDR3 is made up of 13 amino acids. Germline CDR1 is GTSNPN and CDR2 is SVGIG (reference sequence). The ends were cut back, 2 bases at V and 10 bases at J, with 17 bases in the middle. CDR3 nucleotides: TGTGCCTGGAGTCAACAGGGAAAAGGTAGAGCTTTCTTT. Encoded protein: CAWSQQGKGRAFF. The full variable domain, with the rest looked up from reference TRBV30 and TRBJ1-1, is SQTIHQWPATLVQPVGSPLSLECTVEGTSNPNLYWYRQAAGRGLQLLFYSVGIGQISSEVPQNLSASRPQDRQFILSSKKLLLSDSGFYLCAWSQQGKGRAFFGQGTRLTVV.

J is TRBJ1-2 and V is TRBV7-3; TRBD1 matches 7 bases. The CDR3 sequence is 14 residues long. V dropped 4 bases and J dropped 4; count of bases not matched to a gene: 6. Germline V CDR1 and CDR2: SGHTA, FQGTGA. The CDR3 nucleotides are TGTGCCAGCAGCTCGGGACAGTTAGGCTATGGCTACACCTTC. Amino acid sequence: CASSSGQLGYGYTF.

A single count supports this clone. The V call is TRBV28, the J call TRBJ1-6; 8 bases match TRBD1. V shed 3 bases, J shed 6 bases, and the junction held 10 bases outside the gene matches. The germline V gene encodes CDR1 MDHEN and CDR2 SYDVKM. The CDR3 runs to 17 residues. CDR3 sequence reads: CASSFFSGTGFNSPLHF. The CDR3 DNA reads as TGTGCCAGCAGTTTCTTCTCCGGGACAGGTTTTAATTCACCCCTCCACTTT.

Remarks on this clone: The junction shows a germline mismatch at one end, possibly a read error. The genes are TRBV19 and TRBJ2-1; no reliable D call. The CDR3 runs 15 residues. Germline V lookup: CDR1 LNHDA, CDR2 SQIVND (reference sequence). The CDR3 here is CASSISGYSSNEQFF. In DNA, the CDR3 is TGTGCCAGTAGTATCTCAGGTTATTCCTCCAATGAGCAGTTCTTC.

This chain links TRBV28 with TRBJ1-1; 7 nucleotides agree with TRBD1. This CDR3 is built from 16 residues. Germline assignment: CDR1 MDHEN and CDR2 SYDVKM. The trim removed 1 base at V and 3 bases at J, leaving 8 bases unmatched. CDR3 nucleotides: TGTGCCAGCAGTTTATACCGACAGGGCATGGACACTGAAGCTTTCTTT. Its translation is CASSLYRQGMDTEAFF.

The CDR3: CASSQEYHGEQYF. Here the CDR3 DNA reads TGTGCCAGCAGCCAAGAATACCACGGGGAGCAGTACTTC. The gene calls are TRBV14 and TRBJ2-7; D uncertain. Per germline, CDR1 SGHDN and CDR2 FVKESK. V dropped 0 bases and J dropped 7 bases, with 10 bases sitting between them. The CDR3 totals 13 residues.

The J gene is TRBJ1-2, the V gene TRBV28; possible D gene TRBD1, 5 bases. The CDR3 runs 13 residues. The germline V and J ends were trimmed by 3 bases and 3 bases, with 8 bases remaining between them. CDR1 and CDR2 (germline): MDHEN, SYDVKM. The CDR3 sequence is CASSFPGDYGYTF. In DNA form, the CDR3 reads TGTGCCAGCAGTTTTCCGGGGGACTATGGCTACACCTTC.